The subject of this entry is one TCR beta chain. This record belongs to a study of T-cell reconstitution after alpha-beta-depleted transplantation in children. Researchers prepared the TCRbeta library using unique molecular identifiers, the study reports. Via MiXCR, TCRdb re-called the PCR reads, giving one row per CDR3 protein. The sample holds 700,000 or so distinct CDR3 sequences; roughly 13% are singletons and the top ten take around 0.79%. The sequence derives from a girl aged 2-10 years with congenital amegakaryocytic thrombocytopenia, due to receive a stem cell transplant. The sample was PBMCs, taken before TCRalphabeta/CD19-depleted stem cell transplant.

CDR3 in DNA: TGTGCCAGCAGTCCCCGGGGGAGAGCGAACAGCTCCTACGAGCAGTACTTC. Translating gives CASSPRGRANSSYEQYF. V usage is TRBV6-1 and J usage is TRBJ2-7, with D possibly matching TRBD2 (6 bases). In germline, CDR1 is MNHNS, CDR2 SASEGT. The CDR3 loop spans 17 amino acids. Trimming removed 5 bases from V and 0 bases from J, with 20 bases in between.